The sequence of this T cell receptor (beta chain) was determined in a study of blood T cells in healthy people across ages. Primers used in a second PCR of roughly 7 to 12 cycles were a sample-barcoded 5' primer and a J-beta primer mix. TCRdb used MiXCR to reprocess the 5' RACE reads, holding one entry per CDR3 protein. This table has around 1.7 million distinct CDR3 sequences, 25% to 30% appearing once. This clonotype has only a few counts. Trimming left V 5 bases short and J 0 bases short, with 8 bases between. This CDR3 contains 13 residues. Germline CDR1 and CDR2: SGHAT and FQNNGV. This chain joins TRBV11-2 and TRBJ2-7; no firm D call. The receptor was derived from a woman between 25 and 40 years old in good health. Sequencing was performed on blood. Written as DNA, the CDR3 is TGTGCCAGCAGCCATGGACGCTCCTACGAGCAGTACTTC. Protein: CASSHGRSYEQYF.